This T cell receptor beta chain was documented in a study of OX40 agonist ivuxolimab in advanced cancers. About the study: The study treated patients with ivuxolimab, an agonistic anti-OX40 (CD134) antibody. The patients received ivuxolimab by intravenous route every 2 weeks at 0.01 to 10 mg/kg. Study-level findings and limits: Some patients without response likewise showed low normalized clonal expansion.

TCRdb's table, derived via immunoSEQ multiplex PCR, lists solely in-frame clones and lacks some. This table has about 96,000 clones, 70% to 85% appearing once. On this clone: What it recognizes is unknown.

This receptor was taken from an adult with an advanced solid tumor such as melanoma, head and neck, liver or kidney cancer. The sample here was CD4+ or CD8+ T cells sorted from blood, taken in a trial of the OX40 agonist ivuxolimab.

In DNA, the CDR3 is TGTGCCAGCAGCCAAGGGGTTGGCGGGACTTACAATGAGCAGTTCTTC. Protein product: CASSQGVGGTYNEQFF. The chain is built from TRBV4-2 and TRBJ2-1; possible D gene TRBD2, 6 bases. The germline CDR1 and CDR2 sequences are LGHNA and YNFKEQ. Trimming cost V 1 base and J 4 bases, with 14 bases left between them. There are 16 residues in the CDR3.